The clone carrying this T cell receptor beta chain has a handful of counts. The antigen is not known. The data stem from a study of T-cell memory formation after mild COVID-19. This CDR3 is 13 amino acids long. V lost 3 bases and J lost 5, with 10 bases in between. Whole-study results and caveats: SARS-CoV-2 specificity of second-wave clones peaking day 37 was unconfirmed.

TCRdb analysed the 5' RACE reads with MiXCR anew, one entry per CDR3 protein. This table holds roughly 62,000 distinct CDR3 sequences, around 10% found once. The gene calls are TRBV12-3 or TRBV12-4 and TRBJ2-5; D not certain. The sample consisted of PBMCs or a T cell subset sorted from them (not recorded which). This receptor was identified in a man aged 18-30 years who had mild COVID-19 (a few samples of this study predate the infection). Cell type and time point are not known. The CDR3 sequence: CASSFTQRETQYF. The CDR3 region has the DNA TGTGCCAGCAGTTTTACCCAAAGGGAGACCCAGTACTTC.